The source of this TCR beta chain is a study of CD8+CD57+ T cells in acquired aplastic anemia. Ten or more counts support this clonotype. This CDR3 has 15 residues. V was clipped by 2 bases and J by 1 base; unmatched bases: 7. In germline, CDR1 is DFQATT, CDR2 SNEGSKA (reference sequence). Genomic DNA, serving as template, underwent TCR beta VDJ and CDR3 profiling. Each CDR3 protein gets one entry after TCRdb re-called the reads with MiXCR. The sample consists of 180,000 or so distinct CDR3 sequences, 40% to 55% of them appearing once. The chain combines TRBV20-1 with TRBJ1-2, with 7 bases identical to TRBD1. This TCR derives from a human donor in good health. Source material: sorted CD4+, CD8+, or CD8+CD57+ T cells (not recorded which) from PBMCs. In nucleotides, the CDR3 is TGCAGTGCTAGACCACAGGGGACCATTAACTATGGCTACACCTTC. It yields the protein CSARPQGTINYGYTF.